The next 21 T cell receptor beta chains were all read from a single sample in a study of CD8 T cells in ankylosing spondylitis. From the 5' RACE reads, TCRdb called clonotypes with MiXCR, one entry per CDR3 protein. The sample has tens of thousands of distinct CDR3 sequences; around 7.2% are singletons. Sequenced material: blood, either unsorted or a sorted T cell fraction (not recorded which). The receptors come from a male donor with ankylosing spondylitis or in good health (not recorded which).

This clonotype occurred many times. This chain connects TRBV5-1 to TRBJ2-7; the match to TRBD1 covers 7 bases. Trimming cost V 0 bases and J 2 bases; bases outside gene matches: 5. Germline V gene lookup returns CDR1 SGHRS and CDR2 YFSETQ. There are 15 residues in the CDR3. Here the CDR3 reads CASSLDPGQTYEQYF. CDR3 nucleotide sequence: TGCGCCAGCAGCTTGGACCCGGGACAGACCTACGAGCAGTACTTC.

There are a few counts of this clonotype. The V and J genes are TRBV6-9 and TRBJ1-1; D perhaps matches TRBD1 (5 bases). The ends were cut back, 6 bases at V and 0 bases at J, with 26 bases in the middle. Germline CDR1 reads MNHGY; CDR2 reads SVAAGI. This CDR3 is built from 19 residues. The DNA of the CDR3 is TGTGCCAGCAGCATGACTAGTTGGGGCAGAGAGAAAATGAACACTGAAGCTTTCTTT. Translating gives CASSMTSWGREKMNTEAFF.

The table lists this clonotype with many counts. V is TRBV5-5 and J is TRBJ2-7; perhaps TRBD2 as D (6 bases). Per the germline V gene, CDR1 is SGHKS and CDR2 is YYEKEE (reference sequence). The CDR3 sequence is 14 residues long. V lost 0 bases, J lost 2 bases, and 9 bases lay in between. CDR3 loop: CASSLGSGPYEQYF. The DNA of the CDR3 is TGTGCCAGCAGCTTGGGTAGCGGACCCTACGAGCAGTACTTC.

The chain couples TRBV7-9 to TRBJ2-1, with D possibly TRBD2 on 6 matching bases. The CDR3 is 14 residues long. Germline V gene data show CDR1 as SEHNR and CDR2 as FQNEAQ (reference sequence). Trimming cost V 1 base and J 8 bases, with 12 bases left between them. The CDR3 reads CASSLEEASDEQFF. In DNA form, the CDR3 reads TGTGCCAGCAGCTTAGAAGAGGCTAGCGATGAGCAGTTCTTC.

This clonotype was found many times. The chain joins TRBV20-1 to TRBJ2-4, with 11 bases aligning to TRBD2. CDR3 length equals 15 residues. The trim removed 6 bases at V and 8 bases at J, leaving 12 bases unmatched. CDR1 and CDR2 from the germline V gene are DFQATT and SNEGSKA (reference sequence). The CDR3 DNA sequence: TGCAGTGCCCAACGACTAGCGGGGAATCGGGACATTCAGTACTTC. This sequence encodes CSAQRLAGNRDIQYF.

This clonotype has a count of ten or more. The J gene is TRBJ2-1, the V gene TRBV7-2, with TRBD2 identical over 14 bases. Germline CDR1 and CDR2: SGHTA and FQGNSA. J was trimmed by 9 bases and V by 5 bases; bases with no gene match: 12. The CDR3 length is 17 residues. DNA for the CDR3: TGTGCCAGCAGCATCTCCTCCGGGACTAGCGGGAGCACTGAGCAGTTCTTC. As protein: CASSISSGTSGSTEQFF.

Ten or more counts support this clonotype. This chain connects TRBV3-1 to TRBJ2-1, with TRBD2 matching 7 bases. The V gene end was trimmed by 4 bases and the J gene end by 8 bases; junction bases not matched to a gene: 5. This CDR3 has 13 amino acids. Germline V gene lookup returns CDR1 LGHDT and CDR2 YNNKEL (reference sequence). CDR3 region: CASSPQRDHEQFF. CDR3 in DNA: TGTGCCAGCAGCCCTCAGCGGGATCATGAGCAGTTCTTC.

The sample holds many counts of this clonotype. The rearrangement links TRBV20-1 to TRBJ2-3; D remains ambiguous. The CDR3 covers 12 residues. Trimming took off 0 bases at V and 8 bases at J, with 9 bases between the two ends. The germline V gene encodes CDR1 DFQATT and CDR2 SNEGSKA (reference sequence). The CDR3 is CSARDQRVTQYF. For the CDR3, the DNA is TGCAGTGCTAGAGATCAAAGGGTTACGCAGTATTTT.

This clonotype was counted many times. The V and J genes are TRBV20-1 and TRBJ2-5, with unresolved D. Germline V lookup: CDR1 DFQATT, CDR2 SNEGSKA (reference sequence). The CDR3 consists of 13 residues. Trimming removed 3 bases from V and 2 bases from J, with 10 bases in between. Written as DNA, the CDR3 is TGCAGTGCTAGTACTCCTAATCAAGAGACCCAGTACTTC. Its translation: CSASTPNQETQYF.

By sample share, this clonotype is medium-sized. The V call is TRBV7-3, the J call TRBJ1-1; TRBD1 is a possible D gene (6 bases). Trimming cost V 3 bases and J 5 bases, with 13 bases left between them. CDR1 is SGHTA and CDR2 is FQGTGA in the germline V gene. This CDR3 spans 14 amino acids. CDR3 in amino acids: CASSLAQGLTEAFF. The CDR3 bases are TGTGCCAGCAGCTTGGCGCAGGGGCTTACTGAAGCTTTCTTT.

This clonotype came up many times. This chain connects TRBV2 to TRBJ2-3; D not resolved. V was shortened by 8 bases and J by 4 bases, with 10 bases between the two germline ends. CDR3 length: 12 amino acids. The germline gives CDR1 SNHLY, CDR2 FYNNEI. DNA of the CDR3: TGTGCCAGCCTTCGACAAGCAGATACGCAGTATTTT. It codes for CASLRQADTQYF.

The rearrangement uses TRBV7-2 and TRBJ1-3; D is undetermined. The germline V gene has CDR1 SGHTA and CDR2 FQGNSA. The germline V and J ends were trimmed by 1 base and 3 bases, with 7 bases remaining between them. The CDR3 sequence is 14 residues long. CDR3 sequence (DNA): TGTGCCAGCAGCTTAGTGAGTGATGGAAACACCATATATTTT. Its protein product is CASSLVSDGNTIYF.

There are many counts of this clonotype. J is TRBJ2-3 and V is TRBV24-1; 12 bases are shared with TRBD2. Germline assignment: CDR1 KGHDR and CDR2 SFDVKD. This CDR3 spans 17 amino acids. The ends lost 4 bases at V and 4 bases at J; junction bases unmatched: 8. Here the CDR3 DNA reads TGTGCCACCAGTGACCCCGGACTAGCGGGAAGCGCAGATACGCAGTATTTT. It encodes CATSDPGLAGSADTQYF.

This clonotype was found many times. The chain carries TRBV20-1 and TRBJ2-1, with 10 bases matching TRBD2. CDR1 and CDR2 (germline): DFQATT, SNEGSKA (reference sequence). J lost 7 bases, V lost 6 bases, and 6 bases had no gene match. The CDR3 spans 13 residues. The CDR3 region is CSAGTSENNEQFF. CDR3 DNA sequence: TGCAGTGCAGGGACTAGCGAAAATAATGAGCAGTTCTTC.

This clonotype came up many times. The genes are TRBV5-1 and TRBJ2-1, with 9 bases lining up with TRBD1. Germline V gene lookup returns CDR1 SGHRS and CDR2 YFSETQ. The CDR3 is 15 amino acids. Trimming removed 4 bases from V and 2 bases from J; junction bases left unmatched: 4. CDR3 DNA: TGCGCCAGCAGCCTCAGACAGGGGGCCTACAATGAGCAGTTCTTC. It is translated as CASSLRQGAYNEQFF.

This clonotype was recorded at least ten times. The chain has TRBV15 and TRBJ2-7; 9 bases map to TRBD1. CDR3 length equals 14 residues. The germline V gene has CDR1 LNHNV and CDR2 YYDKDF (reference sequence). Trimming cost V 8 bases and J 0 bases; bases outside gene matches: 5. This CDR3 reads CATSGQGSSYEQYF. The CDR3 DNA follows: TGTGCCACCTCCGGACAGGGGAGCTCCTACGAGCAGTACTTC.

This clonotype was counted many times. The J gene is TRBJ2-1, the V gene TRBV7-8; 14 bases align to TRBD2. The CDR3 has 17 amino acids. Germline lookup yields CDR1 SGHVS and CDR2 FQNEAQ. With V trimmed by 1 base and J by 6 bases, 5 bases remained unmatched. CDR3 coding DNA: TGTGCCAGCAGCTTAGGGACCGGGACTAGCGGGAGCAATGAGCAGTTCTTC. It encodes CASSLGTGTSGSNEQFF.

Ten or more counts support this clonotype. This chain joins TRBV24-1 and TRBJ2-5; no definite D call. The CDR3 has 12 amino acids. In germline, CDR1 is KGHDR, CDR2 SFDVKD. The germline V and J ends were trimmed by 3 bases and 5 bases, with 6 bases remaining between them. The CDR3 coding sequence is TGTGCCACCAGTGATGTGGGGGAGACCCAGTACTTC. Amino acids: CATSDVGETQYF.

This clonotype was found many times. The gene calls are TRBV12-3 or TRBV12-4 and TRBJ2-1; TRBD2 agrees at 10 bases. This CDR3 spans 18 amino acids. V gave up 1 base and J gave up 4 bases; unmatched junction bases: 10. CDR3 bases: TGTGCCAGCAGTTTAGAGGGTGGGCTAGCGGGGGCTTACAATGAGCAGTTCTTC. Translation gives CASSLEGGLAGAYNEQFF.

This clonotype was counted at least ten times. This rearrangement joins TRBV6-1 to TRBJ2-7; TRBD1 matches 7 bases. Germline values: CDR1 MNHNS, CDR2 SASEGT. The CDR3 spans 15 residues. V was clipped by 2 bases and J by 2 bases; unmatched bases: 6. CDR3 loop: CASSEKRQGPYEQYF. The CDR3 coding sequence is TGTGCCAGCAGTGAAAAGCGACAGGGACCCTACGAGCAGTACTTC.

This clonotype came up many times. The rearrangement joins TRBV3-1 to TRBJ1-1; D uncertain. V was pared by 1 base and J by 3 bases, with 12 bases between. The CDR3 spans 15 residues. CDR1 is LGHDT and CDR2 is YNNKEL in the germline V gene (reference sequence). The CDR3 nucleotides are TGTGCCAGCAGCCAAGGGCGGACGGTAGACACTGAAGCTTTCTTT. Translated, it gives CASSQGRTVDTEAFF.